A single T cell receptor beta chain is shown here with its context. This clonotype was seen a handful of times. There is no known antigen for this receptor. No base-level quality is on record; no much larger clone is a single base apart. Donors were about 36 systemically healthy Caucasian individuals from Russia aged roughly 6 to 100 years. Each donor gave roughly 9.5 milliliters of peripheral blood, collected into EDTA-treated Vacutainer tubes. Ficoll-Paque density-gradient centrifugation was used to isolate PBMCs, with at least 6 million per sample. Trizol reagent was used to extract total RNA from PBMCs, with at least 5 micrograms per sample. Naive CD45RAhigh/CD27high T cell percentages were measured by flow cytometry on a PBMC aliquot from every donor. Receptor libraries were prepared by 5' RACE. TCRdb names Illumina HiSeq 2500 as the instrument used. A second PCR of about 7 to 12 cycles was run with a J-beta primer mix and a sample-barcoded 5' primer. Each TCR beta cDNA molecule received a unique molecular identifier from a template-switch 5' adaptor carrying 12 random nucleotides. Each sample yielded at least 2.5 million CDR3-containing paired-end reads. First-strand cDNA synthesis was performed from all RNA using the Mint cDNA synthesis kit, with priming by a TRBC-specific oligonucleotide. After uracil-DNA glycosylase treatment, a first 18-cycle PCR used universal primers M1SS and BC2_uni_R on all cDNA. The paper's processing steps were these. Each sample was normalized by randomly selecting 1 million high-quality reads, each carrying a distinct molecular identifier. Reads sharing molecular identifiers were discarded rather than binned into consensus sequences. MiTCR, set to a Q25 quality threshold and the strictest error-elimination algorithm, was used for CDR3 identification, clonotype clustering and error correction. A nonparametric unseen species model using Euler transformation provided a lower-bound estimate of total TCR beta diversity. Through fastp at Q25 and MiXCR, TCRdb rebuilt clones from the public reads, retaining in-frame beta chains. Rows with one shared CDR3 protein collapse into an entry with the most common genes and DNA. Here the V and J calls rest on TCRdb's processing, not on the authors' analysis. A total of more than 500,000 distinct CDR3 sequences appear in this sample, approximately 25% of them only once. Around a sixth of the sample is in the top ten clones.

The data are from a study of blood T cells in healthy people across ages (dated by TCRdb to the mid-2010s). About the investigation overall: In model experiments, template switching captured roughly one uniquely barcoded TCR beta cDNA molecule for every two T cells. To avoid experimental bias, donors of different ages were spread randomly across the sequencing lanes. Four age groups were formed from the donors: young (average roughly 15 years), middle-aged (around 41), aged (about 62) and long-lived (more than 75). To track age-related changes in TCR beta repertoire diversity, the study relied on deep sequencing normalized with unique cDNA molecular identifiers. Using the same blood draw, the study looked at two additional independent replicas of 1 million unique cDNA reads for two donors, one aged 18 to 29 and the other aged 80 or older.

What the authors observed across the whole study: Estimates of total diversity from one million sequenced T cells were regarded as lower bounds and underestimates. Because the CMV infection status of the donors was unknown, age-related changes in expanded clonotypes may potentially have been confounded. Observed TCR beta diversity correlated strongly with the percentage of naive T cells measured by flow cytometry. Since profiling was done on bulk unsorted PBMCs, naive and antigen-experienced compartments could not be conclusively compared. Compared with the aged group, the long-lived group had more naive CD4+ T cells, fewer expanded clones and increased TCR diversity, suggesting age selection. Observed TCR beta diversity per million T cells fell roughly linearly with age, and a significant reduction was already apparent by age around 40.

Sample: blood. The sequence was obtained from a woman in her 70s in good health.

The DNA sequence reads TGTGCCAGCAGCACCACCGCTGACAGAGACAATGAGCAGTTCTTC. Its protein reads: CASSTTADRDNEQFF. Here the chain combines TRBV7-7 and TRBJ2-1; 5 matching bases give a weak D call of TRBD1. CDR1 SSHAT and CDR2 FNYEAQ were looked up in the germline V gene (reference sequence). The CDR3 covers 15 residues, taking in both the cysteine and the phenylalanine. Only the CDR3 DNA stays, 45 bases, in frame from base 1. V is pared back by 5 bases and J by 5 bases, with 16 bases lying between the germline termini. The full variable domain, completed from the reference TRBV7-7 and TRBJ2-1 proteins outside the CDR3, reads GAGVSQSPRYKVTKRGQDVTLRCDPISSHATLYWYQQALGQGPEFLTYFNYEAQPDKSGLPSDRFSAERPEGSISTLTIQRTEQRDSAMYRCASSTTADRDNEQFFGPGTRLTVL.